This TCR beta chain emerged from a study of shared T cell receptors in the human thymus (dated by TCRdb to about 2021). As for the study more broadly: The study investigated the way shared, self-reactive T-cell receptor alpha chains are produced in the human thymus.

For this clone: No antigen is known for it. Base qualities are not at hand, and no much larger clone is one base apart.

The library was prepared using the immunoSEQ multiplex PCR assay. Entries here come from immuneACCESS through TCRdb and include only in-frame sequences with V and J called. Some clones fail to appear in such tables; in the studies checked, an unresolved V gene covers under half of the shortfall, and the cause of the remainder is unknown. In all, the sample holds approximately 760,000 clones, and 80% to 90% of those were seen once. The top ten constitute about 0.011% of the sample. Compared with germline, V lacks 7 bases and J lacks 3 bases; bases without a gene match: 8. CDR1 and CDR2, looked up from the germline V gene, are MNHEY and SVGAGI. The CDR3, cysteine through phenylalanine, is 14 amino acids long. Only the CDR3 DNA is retained, 42 bases long and in frame from the first base. Another study also made use of these data, one on human thymus T cells. That second report states: In Finland, the donors were immunologically healthy infants who were having open corrective cardiac surgery for congenital heart defects. Thymus tissue was obtained as surgical resects removed during corrective cardiac surgery. Biased V and J gene segment usage appeared to be present in both thymic and peripheral blood repertoires. Highly overlapping thymic TCR repertoires among unrelated individuals were reported in the related research. The study used about 8 infant thymus samples plus four related peripheral blood samples to characterize TCR alpha and beta repertoires. The cohort included about 6 male and two female infants, with donor ages spanning 7 to 244 days. Thymocytes were freed from the tissue by mechanical means and kept at -70 degrees C as pellets of about 9-33 million cells. A QIAsymphony instrument was used to extract genomic DNA from frozen cell pellets. The immunoSEQ multiplex PCR assay was used to amplify the TCRB and TCRAD loci from a standardized amount of quality-controlled genomic DNA. The amplicons spanned the V(D)J region and were long enough to cover the CDR3 and allow V and J genes to be identified. Amplicon sequencing was performed on an Illumina platform through the commercial immunoSEQ service. Primer bias and sequencing errors were corrected as previously described, and TCRAD and TCRB were defined on the basis of the IMGT database. Analysis of the repertoires was done with immunoSEQ Analyzer 3.0 and VDJTools and included basic statistics, V/J segment usage, diversity estimates, rarefaction and pairwise overlap. Diversity was estimated with Chao1, ChaoE, Efron-Thisted, Shannon and inverse Simpson indices, and also on datasets down-sampled to the smallest sample. Repertoire overlap used strict matching of CDR3 nucleotide sequence, V gene and J gene, with Jaccard-based multidimensional scaling clustering. On average, roughly 740,000 unique TCRB clonotypes were obtained from thymus samples, compared with 80,000 to 85,000 from blood samples.

This sequence uses TRBV6-5 and TRBJ1-1; 7 bases in between match TRBD1. The material sequenced was thymocytes. This clonotype was obtained from a girl under three years old with a congenital heart defect. Donor details come from another sample of the same person, matched by shared clones. The DNA sequence reads TGTGCCAGCACCAGCCCGGGACAGCACACTGAAGCTTTCTTT. It codes for CASTSPGQHTEAFF.